The source of this T cell receptor beta chain is a study of radiation and T cells in renal cell carcinoma. Notes on the study in general: Dominant CDR3 motifs were more common in irradiated tumors than controls.

The sample holds a few counts of this clone. As yet, its antigen is unknown. A read error may account for a junction end that differs from germline. Sequenced by immunoSEQ multiplex PCR; TCRdb stores in-frame clones only, minus some. The sample has 7,000 to 9,500 clones; roughly 50% are singletons. The treatment here: 15 Gy SBRT to primary tumor, nephrectomy 4 weeks later. The clonotype comes from a man between 60 and 75 years old with renal cell carcinoma. The sequencing here drew on tumor tissue, taken from a patient whose treatment included radiotherapy and nephrectomy.

In DNA, the CDR3 is TGCGCCAGCAGCTTGGCGGGACAGGGGGCTCGAGGGCCGAAAGACTTC. It is translated as CASSLAGQGARGPKDF. This chain connects TRBV5-1 to TRBJ2-7, with 12 bases matching TRBD1. This CDR3 region has 16 residues. Germline V gene lookup returns CDR1 SGHRS and CDR2 YFSETQ.